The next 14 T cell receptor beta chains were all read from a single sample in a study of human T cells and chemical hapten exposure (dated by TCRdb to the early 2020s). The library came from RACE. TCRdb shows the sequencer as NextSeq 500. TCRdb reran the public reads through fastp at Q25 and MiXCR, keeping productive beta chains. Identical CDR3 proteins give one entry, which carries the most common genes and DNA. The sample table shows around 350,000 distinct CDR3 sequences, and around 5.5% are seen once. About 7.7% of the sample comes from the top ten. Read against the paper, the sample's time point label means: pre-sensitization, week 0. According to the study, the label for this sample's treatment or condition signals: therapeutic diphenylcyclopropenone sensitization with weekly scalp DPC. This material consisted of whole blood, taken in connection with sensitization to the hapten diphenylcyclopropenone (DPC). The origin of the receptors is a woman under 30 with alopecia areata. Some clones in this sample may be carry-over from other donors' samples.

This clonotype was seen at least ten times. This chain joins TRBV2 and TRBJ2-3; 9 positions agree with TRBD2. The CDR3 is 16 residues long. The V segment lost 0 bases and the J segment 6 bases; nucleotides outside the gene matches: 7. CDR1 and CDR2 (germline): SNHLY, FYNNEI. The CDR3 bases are TGTGCCAGCAGTGAAGCTCTGTCTAGCGGGATGGATACGCAGTATTTT. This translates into CASSEALSSGMDTQYF.

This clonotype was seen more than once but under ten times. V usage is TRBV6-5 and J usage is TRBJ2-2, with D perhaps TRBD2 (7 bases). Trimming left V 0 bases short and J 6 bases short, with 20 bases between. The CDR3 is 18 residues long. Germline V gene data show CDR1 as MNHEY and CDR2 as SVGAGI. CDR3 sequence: CASSYSIRWREGAGELFF. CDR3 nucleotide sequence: TGTGCCAGCAGTTACTCGATCCGTTGGAGGGAGGGGGCCGGGGAGCTGTTTTTT.

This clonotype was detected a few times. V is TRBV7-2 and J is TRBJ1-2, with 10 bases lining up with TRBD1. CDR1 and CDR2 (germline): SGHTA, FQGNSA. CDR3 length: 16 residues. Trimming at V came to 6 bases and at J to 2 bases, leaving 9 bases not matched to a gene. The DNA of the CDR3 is TGTGCCAGCAGTCGCCGGGACAGGGGCGGGAACTATGGCTACACCTTC. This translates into CASSRRDRGGNYGYTF.

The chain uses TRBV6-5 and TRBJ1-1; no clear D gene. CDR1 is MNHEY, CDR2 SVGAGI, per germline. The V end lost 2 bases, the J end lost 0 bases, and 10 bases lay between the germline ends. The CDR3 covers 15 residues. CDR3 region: CASSYRQTLNTEAFF. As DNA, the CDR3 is TGTGCCAGCAGTTACCGGCAAACCCTGAACACTGAAGCTTTCTTT.

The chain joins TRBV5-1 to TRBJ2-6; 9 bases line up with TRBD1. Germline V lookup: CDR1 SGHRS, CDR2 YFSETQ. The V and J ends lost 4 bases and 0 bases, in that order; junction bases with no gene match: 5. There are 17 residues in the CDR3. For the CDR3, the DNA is TGCGCCAGCAGCCCAGGACAGGGGAGCTCTGGGGCCAACGTCCTGACTTTC. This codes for CASSPGQGSSGANVLTF.

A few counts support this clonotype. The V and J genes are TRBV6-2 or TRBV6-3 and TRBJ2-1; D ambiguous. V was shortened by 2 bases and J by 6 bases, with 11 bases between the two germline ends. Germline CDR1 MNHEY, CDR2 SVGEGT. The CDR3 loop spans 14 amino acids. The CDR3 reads CASSYVGRPNEQFF. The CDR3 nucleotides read TGTGCCAGCAGTTACGTCGGCAGGCCCAATGAGCAGTTCTTC.

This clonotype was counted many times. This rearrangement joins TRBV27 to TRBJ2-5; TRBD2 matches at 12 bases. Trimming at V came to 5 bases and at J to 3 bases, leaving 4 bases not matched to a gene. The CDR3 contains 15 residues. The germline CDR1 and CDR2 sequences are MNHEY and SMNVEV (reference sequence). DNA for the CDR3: TGTGCCAGCAGTCTGACTAGCGGGGGTGAAGAGACCCAGTACTTC. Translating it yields CASSLTSGGEETQYF.

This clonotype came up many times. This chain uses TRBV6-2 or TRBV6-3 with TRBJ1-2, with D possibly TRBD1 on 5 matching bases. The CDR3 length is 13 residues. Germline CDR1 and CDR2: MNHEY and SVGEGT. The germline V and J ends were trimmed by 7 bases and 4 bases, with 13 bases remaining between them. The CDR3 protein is CASTAGTTYGYTF. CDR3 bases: TGTGCCAGCACTGCCGGGACCACCTATGGCTACACCTTC.

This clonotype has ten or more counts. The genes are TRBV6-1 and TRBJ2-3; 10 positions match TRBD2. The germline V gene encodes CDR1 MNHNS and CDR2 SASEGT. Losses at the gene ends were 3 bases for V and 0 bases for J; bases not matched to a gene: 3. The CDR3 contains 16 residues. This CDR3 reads CASSEASGGSTDTQYF. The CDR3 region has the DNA TGTGCCAGCAGTGAGGCTAGCGGGGGAAGCACAGATACGCAGTATTTT.

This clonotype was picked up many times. For the CDR3, the DNA is TGTGCCAGCAGCTTAGGATCCGGGCGGAACACTGAAGCTTTCTTT. It translates to CASSLGSGRNTEAFF. The rearrangement joins TRBV7-9 to TRBJ1-1; D remains unclear. Germline CDR1 and CDR2: SEHNR and FQNEAQ (reference sequence). The CDR3 contains 15 residues. The germline V and J ends were trimmed by 1 base and 1 base, with 10 bases remaining between them.

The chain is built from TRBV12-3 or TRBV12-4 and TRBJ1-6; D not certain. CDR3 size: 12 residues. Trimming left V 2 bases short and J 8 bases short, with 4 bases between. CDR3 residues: CASSLSDSPLHF. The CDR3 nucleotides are TGTGCCAGCAGTTTAAGCGATTCACCCCTCCACTTT.

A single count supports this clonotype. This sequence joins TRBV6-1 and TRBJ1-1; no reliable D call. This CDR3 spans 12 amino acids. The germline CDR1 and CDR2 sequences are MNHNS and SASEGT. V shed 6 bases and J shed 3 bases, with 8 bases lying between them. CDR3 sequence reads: CASRSSYTEAFF. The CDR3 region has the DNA TGTGCCAGCAGATCGAGCTACACTGAAGCTTTCTTT.

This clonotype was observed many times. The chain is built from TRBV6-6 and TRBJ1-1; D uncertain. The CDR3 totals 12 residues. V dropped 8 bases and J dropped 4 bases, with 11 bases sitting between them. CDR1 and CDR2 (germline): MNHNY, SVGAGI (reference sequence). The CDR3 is CASVGGGTEAFF. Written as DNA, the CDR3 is TGTGCCAGCGTAGGCGGAGGCACTGAAGCTTTCTTT.

The CDR3 is CASSSEAQGIYEQYF. Written as DNA, the CDR3 is TGTGCCAGCAGTTCAGAAGCGCAGGGTATCTACGAGCAGTACTTC. The chain has TRBV28 and TRBJ2-7; D may be TRBD1 (5 bases). The CDR3 is 15 amino acids. Trimming took 4 bases from V and 3 from J, leaving 16 bases between them. Germline V gene lookup returns CDR1 MDHEN and CDR2 SYDVKM.